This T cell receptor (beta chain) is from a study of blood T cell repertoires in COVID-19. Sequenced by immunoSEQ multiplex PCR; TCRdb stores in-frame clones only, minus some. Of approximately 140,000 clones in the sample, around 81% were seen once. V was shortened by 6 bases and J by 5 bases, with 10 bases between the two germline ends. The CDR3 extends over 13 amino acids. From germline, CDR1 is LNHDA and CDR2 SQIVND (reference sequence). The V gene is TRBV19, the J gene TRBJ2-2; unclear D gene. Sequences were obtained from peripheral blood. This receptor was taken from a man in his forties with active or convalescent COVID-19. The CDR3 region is CASRIRKTGELFF. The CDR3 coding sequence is TGTGCCAGTAGAATCAGAAAGACCGGGGAGCTGTTTTTT. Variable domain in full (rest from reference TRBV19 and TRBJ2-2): DGGITQSPKYLFRKEGQNVTLSCEQNLNHDAMYWYRQDPGQGLRLIYYSQIVNDFQKGDIAEGYSVSREKKESFPLTVTSAQKNPTAFYLCASRIRKTGELFFGEGSRLTVL.